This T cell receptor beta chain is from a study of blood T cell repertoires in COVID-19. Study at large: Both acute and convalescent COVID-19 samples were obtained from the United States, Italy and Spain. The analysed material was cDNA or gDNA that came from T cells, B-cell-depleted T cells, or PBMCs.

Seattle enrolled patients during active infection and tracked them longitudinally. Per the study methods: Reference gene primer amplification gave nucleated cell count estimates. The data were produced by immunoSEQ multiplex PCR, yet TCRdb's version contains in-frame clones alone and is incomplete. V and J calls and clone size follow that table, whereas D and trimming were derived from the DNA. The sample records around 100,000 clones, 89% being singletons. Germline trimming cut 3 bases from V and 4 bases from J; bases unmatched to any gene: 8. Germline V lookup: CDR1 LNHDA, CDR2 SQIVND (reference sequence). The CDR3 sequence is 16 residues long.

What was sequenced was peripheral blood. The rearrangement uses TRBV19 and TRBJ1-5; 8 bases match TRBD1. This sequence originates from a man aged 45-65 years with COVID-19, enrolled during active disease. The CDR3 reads CASSIPFTGGNQPQHF. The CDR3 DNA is TGTGCCAGTAGTATCCCTTTTACAGGGGGAAATCAGCCCCAGCATTTT.